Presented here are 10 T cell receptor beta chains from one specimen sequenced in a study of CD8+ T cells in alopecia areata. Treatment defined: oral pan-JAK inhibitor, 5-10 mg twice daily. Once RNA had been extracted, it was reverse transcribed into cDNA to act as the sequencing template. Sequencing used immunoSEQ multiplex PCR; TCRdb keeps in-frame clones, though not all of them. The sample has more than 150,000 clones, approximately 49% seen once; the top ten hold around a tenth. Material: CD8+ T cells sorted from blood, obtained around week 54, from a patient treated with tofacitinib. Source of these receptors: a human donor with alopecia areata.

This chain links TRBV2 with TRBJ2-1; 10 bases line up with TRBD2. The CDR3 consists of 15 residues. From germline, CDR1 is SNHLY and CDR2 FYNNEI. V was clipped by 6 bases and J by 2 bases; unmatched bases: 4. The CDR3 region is CASRSSGGAYNEQFF. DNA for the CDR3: TGTGCCAGCAGGTCCAGCGGGGGGGCCTACAATGAGCAGTTCTTC.

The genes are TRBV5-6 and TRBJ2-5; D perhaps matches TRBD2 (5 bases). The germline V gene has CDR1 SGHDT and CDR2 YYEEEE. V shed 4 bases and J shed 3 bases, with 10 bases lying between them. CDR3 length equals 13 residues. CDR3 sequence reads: CASSQTIEETQYF. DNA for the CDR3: TGTGCCAGCAGCCAGACTATTGAAGAGACCCAGTACTTC.

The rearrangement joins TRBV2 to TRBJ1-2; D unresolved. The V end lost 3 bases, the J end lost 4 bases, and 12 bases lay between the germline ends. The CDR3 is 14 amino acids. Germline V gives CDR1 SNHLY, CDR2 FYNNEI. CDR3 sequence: CASSDGENVYGYTF. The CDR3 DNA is TGTGCCAGCAGTGATGGTGAGAACGTCTATGGCTACACCTTC.

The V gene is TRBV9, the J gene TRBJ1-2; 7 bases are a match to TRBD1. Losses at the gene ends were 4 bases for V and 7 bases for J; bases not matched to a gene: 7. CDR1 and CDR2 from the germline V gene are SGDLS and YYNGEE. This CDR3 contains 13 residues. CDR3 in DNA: TGTGCCAGCAGCTCTTCGACAGGGTTTGGCTACACCTTC. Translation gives CASSSSTGFGYTF. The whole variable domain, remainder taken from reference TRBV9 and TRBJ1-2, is DSGVTQTPKHLITATGQRVTLRCSPRSGDLSVYWYQQSLDQGLQFLIQYYNGEERAKGNILERFSAQQFPDLHSELNLSSLELGDSALYFCASSSSTGFGYTFGSGTRLTVV.

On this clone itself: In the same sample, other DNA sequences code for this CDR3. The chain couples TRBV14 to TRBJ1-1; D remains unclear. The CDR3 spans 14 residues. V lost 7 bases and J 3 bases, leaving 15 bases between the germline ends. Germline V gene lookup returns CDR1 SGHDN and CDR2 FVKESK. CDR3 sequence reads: CASTARESDTEAFF. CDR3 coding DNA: TGTGCCAGCACCGCAAGGGAATCGGACACTGAAGCTTTCTTT.

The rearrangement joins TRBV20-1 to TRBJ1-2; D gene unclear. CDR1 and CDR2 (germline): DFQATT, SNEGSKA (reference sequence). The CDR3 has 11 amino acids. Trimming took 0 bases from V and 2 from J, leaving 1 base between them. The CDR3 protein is CSARDNYGYTF. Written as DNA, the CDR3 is TGCAGTGCTAGAGACAACTATGGCTACACCTTC.

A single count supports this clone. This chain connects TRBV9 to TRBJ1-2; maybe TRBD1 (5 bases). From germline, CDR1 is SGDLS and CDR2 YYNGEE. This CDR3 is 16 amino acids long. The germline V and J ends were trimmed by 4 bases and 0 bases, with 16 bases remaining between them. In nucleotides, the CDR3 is TGTGCCAGCAGCTATCTGCGGGACGGAACTAACTATGGCTACACCTTC. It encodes CASSYLRDGTNYGYTF.

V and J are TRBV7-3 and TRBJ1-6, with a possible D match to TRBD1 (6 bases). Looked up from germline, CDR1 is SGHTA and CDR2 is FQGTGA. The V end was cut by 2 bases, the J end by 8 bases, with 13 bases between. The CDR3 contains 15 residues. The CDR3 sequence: CASSLGSGGDSPLHF. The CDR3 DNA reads TGTGCCAGCAGCTTAGGTTCGGGGGGCGATTCACCCCTCCACTTT.

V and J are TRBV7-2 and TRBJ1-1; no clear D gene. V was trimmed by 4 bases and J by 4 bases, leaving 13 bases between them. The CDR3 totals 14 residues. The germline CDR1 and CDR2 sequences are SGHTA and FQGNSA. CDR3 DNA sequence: TGTGCCAGCAGCTGGATCGGTATTACCACTGAAGCTTTCTTT. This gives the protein CASSWIGITTEAFF.

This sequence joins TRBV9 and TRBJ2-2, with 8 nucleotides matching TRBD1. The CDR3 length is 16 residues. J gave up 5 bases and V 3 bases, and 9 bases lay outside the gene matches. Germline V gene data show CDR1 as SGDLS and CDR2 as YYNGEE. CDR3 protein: CASSAAGGSETGELFF. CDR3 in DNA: TGTGCCAGCAGCGCCGCAGGGGGCTCGGAGACCGGGGAGCTGTTTTTT. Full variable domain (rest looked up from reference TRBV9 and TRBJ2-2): DSGVTQTPKHLITATGQRVTLRCSPRSGDLSVYWYQQSLDQGLQFLIQYYNGEERAKGNILERFSAQQFPDLHSELNLSSLELGDSALYFCASSAAGGSETGELFFGEGSRLTVL.